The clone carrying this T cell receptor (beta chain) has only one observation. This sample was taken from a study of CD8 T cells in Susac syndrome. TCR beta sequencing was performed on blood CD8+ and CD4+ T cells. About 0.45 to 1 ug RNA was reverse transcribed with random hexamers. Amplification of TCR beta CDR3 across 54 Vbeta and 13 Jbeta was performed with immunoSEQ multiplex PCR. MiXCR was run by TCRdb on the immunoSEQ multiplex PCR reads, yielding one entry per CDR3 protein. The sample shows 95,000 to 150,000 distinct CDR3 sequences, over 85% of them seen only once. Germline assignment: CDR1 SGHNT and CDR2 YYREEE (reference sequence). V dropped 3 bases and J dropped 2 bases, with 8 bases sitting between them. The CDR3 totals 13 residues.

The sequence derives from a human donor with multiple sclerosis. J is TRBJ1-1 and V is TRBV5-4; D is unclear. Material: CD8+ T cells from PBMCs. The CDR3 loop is CASSSHLNTEAFF. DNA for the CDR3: TGTGCCAGCAGCTCCCACCTAAACACTGAAGCTTTCTTT.